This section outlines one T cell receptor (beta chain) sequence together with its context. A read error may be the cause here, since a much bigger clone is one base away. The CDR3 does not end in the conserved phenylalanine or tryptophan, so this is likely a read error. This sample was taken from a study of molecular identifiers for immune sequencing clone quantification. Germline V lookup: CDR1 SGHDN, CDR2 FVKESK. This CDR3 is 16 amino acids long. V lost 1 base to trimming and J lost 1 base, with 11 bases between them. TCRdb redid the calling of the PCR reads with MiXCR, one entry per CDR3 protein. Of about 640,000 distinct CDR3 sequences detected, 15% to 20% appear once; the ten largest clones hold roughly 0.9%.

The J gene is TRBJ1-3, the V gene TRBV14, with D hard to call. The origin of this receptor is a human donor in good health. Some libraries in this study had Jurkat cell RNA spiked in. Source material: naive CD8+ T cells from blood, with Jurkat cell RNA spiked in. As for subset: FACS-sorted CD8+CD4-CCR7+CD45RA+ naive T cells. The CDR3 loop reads CASSQATARSGNTIYS. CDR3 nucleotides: TGTGCCAGCAGCCAAGCGACGGCGAGATCTGGAAACACCATATATTCT.